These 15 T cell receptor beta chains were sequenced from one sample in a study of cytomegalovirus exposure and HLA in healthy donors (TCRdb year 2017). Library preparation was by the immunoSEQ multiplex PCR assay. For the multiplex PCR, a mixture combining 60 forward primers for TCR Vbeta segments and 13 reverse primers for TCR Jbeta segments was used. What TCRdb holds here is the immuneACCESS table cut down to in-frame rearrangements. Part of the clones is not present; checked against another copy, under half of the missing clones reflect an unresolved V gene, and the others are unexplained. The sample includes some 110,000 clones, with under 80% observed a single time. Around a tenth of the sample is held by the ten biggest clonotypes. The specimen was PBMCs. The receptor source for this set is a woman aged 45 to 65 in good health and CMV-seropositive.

DNA of the CDR3: TGTGCCTGGAGTCTTGTAGGGGGAGGCTACACCTTC. Its protein is CAWSLVGGGYTF. V usage is TRBV30 and J usage is TRBJ1-2; possible D gene TRBD1, 6 bases. V lost 2 bases and J 8 bases, leaving 12 bases between the germline ends. Germline CDR1 is GTSNPN and CDR2 is SVGIG (reference sequence). This CDR3 is 12 amino acids long.

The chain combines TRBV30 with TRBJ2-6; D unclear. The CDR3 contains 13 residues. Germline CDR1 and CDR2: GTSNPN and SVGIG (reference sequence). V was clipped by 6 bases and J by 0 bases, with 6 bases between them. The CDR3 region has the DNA TGTGCCTGCGATAGCTCTGGGGCCAACGTCCTGACTTTC. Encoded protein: CACDSSGANVLTF.

CDR3 nucleotides: TGTGCCAGCAGCCGTAAATCAGGGTACATGGAGCAGTACTTC. The encoded protein is CASSRKSGYMEQYF. The V gene is TRBV6-5, the J gene TRBJ2-7; perhaps TRBD1 as D (5 bases). Trimming left V 6 bases short and J 7 bases short, with 19 bases between. In germline, CDR1 is MNHEY, CDR2 SVGAGI. The CDR3 length is 14 residues.

CDR3 in amino acids: CASSIGTRRYVGGNTEAFF. As DNA, the CDR3 is TGTGCCAGTAGTATCGGAACCAGGAGGTATGTGGGAGGGAACACTGAAGCTTTCTTT. This chain links TRBV19 with TRBJ1-1; D unclear. Germline lookup yields CDR1 LNHDA and CDR2 SQIVND (reference sequence). Trimming pared 3 bases from V and 1 base from J, leaving 24 bases between. This CDR3 is 19 amino acids long.

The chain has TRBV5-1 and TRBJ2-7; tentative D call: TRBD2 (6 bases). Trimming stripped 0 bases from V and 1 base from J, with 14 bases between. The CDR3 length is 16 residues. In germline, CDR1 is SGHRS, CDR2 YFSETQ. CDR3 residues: CASSLDGRGSSYEQYF. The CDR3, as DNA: TGCGCCAGCAGCTTGGACGGGCGGGGCTCGTCCTACGAGCAGTACTTC.

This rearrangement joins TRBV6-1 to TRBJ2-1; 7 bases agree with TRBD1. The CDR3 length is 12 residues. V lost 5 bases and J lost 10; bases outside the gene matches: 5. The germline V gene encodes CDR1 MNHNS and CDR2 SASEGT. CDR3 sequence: CASSLLGGEQFF. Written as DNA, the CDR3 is TGTGCCAGCAGTCTACTAGGGGGCGAGCAGTTCTTC.

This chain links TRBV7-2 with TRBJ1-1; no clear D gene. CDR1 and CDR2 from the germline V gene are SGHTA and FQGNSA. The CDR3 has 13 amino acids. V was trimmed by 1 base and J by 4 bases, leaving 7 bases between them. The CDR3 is CASSLVAGTEAFF. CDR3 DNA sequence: TGTGCCAGCAGCTTAGTGGCAGGCACTGAAGCTTTCTTT.

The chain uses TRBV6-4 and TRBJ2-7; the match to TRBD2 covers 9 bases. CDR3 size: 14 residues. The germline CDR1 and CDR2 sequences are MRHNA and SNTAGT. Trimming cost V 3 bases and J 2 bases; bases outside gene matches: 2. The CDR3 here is CASSELAGPYEQYF. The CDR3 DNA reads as TGTGCCAGCAGTGAGCTAGCGGGACCCTACGAGCAGTACTTC.

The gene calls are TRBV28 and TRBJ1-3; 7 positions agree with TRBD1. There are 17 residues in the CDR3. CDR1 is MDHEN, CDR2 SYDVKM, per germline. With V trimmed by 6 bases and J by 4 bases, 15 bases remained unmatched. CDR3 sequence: CASRAHMDRSRGNTIYF. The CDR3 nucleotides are TGTGCCAGCAGAGCACATATGGACAGGTCGCGGGGAAACACCATATATTTT.

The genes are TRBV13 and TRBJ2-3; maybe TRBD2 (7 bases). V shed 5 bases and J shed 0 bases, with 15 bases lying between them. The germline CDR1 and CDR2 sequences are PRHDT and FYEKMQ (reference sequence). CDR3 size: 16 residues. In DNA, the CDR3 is TGTGCCAGCAGCCAGGGGTGGGGGGGAAGCACAGATACGCAGTATTTT. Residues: CASSQGWGGSTDTQYF.

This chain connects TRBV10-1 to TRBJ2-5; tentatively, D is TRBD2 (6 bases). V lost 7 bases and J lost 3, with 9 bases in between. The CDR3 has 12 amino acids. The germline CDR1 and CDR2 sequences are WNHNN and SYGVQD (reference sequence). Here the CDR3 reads CASMGGKETQYF. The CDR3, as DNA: TGCGCCAGCATGGGCGGGAAAGAGACCCAGTACTTC.

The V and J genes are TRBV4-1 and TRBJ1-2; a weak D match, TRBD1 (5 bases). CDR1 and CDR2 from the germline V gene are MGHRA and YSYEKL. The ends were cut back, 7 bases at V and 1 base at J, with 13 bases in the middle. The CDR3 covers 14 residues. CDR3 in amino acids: CASTRGLVNYGYTF. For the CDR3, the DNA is TGCGCCAGCACAAGGGGACTTGTTAACTATGGCTACACCTTC.

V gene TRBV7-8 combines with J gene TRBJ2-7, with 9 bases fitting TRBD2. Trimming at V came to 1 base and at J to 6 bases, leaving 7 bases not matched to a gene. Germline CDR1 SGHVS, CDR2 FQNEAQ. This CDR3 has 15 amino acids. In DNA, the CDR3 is TGTGCCAGCAGCTTAGACTTAGCGGGAGTGGGCGAGCAGTACTTC. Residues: CASSLDLAGVGEQYF. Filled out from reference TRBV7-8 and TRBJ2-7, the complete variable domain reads GAGVSQSPRYKVAKRGQDVALRCDPISGHVSLFWYQQALGQGPEFLTYFQNEAQLDKSGLPSDRFFAERPEGSVSTLKIQRTQQEDSAVYLCASSLDLAGVGEQYFGPGTRLTVT.

The CDR3 loop reads CASSDGQGASNTHEQYF. The CDR3 DNA reads TGTGCCAGCAGTGATGGGCAGGGGGCGTCCAACACCCACGAGCAGTACTTC. The chain carries TRBV2 and TRBJ2-7; 8 nucleotides line up with TRBD1. The V and J ends lost 3 bases and 5 bases, in that order; junction bases with no gene match: 15. CDR3 size: 17 residues. Germline values: CDR1 SNHLY, CDR2 FYNNEI. The whole variable domain, filled in from reference TRBV2 and TRBJ2-7, reads EPEVTQTPSHQVTQMGQEVILRCVPISNHLYFYWYRQILGQKVEFLVSFYNNEISEKSEIFDDQFSVERPDGSNFTLKIRSTKLEDSAMYFCASSDGQGASNTHEQYFGPGTRLTVT.

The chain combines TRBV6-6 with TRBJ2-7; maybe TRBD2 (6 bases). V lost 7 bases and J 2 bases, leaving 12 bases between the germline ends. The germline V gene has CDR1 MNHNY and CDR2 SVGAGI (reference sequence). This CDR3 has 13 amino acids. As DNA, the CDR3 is TGTGCCAGCACCCGGGACTTAACCTACGAGCAGTACTTC. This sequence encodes CASTRDLTYEQYF.